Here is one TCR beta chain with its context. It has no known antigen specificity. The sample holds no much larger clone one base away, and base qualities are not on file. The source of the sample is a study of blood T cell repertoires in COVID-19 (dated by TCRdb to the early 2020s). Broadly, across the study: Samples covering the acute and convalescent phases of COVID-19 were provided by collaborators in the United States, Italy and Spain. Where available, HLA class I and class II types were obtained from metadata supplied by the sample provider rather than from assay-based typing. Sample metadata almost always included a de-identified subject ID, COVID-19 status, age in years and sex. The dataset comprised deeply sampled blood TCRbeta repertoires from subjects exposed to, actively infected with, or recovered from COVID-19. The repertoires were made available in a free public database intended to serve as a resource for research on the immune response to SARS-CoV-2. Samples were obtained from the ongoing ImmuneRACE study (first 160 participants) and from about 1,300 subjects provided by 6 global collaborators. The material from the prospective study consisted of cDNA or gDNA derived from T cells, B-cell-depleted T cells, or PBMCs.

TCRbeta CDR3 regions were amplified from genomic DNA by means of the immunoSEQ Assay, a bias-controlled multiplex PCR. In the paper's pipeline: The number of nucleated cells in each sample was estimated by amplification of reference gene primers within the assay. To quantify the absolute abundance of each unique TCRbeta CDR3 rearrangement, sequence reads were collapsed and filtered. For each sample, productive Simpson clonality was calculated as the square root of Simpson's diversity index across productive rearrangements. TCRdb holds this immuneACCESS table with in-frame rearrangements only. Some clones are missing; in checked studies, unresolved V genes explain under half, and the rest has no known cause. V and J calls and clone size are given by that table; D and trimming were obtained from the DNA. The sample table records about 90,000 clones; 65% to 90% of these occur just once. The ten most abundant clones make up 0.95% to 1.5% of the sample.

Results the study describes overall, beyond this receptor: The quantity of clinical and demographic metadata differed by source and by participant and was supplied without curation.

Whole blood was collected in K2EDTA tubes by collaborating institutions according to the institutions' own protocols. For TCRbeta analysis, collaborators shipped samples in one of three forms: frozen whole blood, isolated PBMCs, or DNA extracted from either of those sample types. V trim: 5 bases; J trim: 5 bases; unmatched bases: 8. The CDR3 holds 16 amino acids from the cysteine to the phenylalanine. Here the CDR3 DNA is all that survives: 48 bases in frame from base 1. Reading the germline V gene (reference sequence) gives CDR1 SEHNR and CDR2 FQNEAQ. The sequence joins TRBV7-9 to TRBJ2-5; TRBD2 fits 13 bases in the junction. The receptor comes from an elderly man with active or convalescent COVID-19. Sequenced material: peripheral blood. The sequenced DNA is TGTGCCAGCAGCACTGGACTAGCGGGAGCGGGGGAGACCCAGTACTTC. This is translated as CASSTGLAGAGETQYF.